A selection of T cell receptor beta chains follows, all from one sample in a study of CD8+ T cells in alopecia areata. Profiling relied on immunoSEQ multiplex PCR, and the TCRdb table lists in-frame clones only, not all of them. The table shows about 210,000 clones, with roughly 40% occurring only once. The specimen comprised CD4+ T cells sorted from blood, sampled between weeks 36 and 40, from a patient treated with tofacitinib. These receptors all come from a human donor with alopecia areata. CDR3s include the opening cysteine and the closing phenylalanine or tryptophan.

V: TRBV7-3
CDR3: CASSGPNTGELFF

V: TRBV29-1
CDR3: CSVDGQAGNTIYF

V: TRBV4-2
CDR3: CASSQGQRAYEQYF

V: TRBV27
CDR3: CASSELAGYNEQFF

V: TRBV14
CDR3: CASSQDGGWADEQYF

V: TRBV20-1
CDR3: CSARPQNEQYF

V: TRBV9
CDR3: CASSVSGNTEAFF

V: TRBV29-1
CDR3: CSVGQGLNTEAFF

V: TRBV6-5
CDR3: CASSYSTFSSYEQYF

V: TRBV28
CDR3: CASRSLGANVLTF

V: TRBV28
CDR3: CASSLPGSGGTEAFF

V: TRBV11-1
CDR3: CASSSDWQGRGQETQYF

V: TRBV28
CDR3: CASSTPVGDTQYF

V: TRBV29-1
CDR3: CSVDGGTFYEQYF

V: TRBV11-2
CDR3: CASSLDWDDTQYF

V: TRBV6-1
CDR3: CASSEAREGSAEAFF

V: TRBV11-2
CDR3: CASSQGETQYF

V: TRBV2
CDR3: CASSPGLAVGEQYF

V: TRBV30
CDR3: CASGQGKTQYF

V: TRBV29-1
CDR3: CSVGDAPINYGYTF

V: TRBV3-1/TRBV3-2
CDR3: CASYHEQYF

V: TRBV27
CDR3: CASSPRGPNTEAFF

V: TRBV4-1
CDR3: CASSQDARAVGNQPQHF

V: TRBV30
CDR3: CAWSTVPTDTQYF

V: TRBV30
CDR3: CAWSPGQDPPDTQYF

V: TRBV15
CDR3: CATSRDRSGSSHEQYF

V: TRBV29-1
CDR3: CSVGTGADTQYF

V: TRBV7-2
CDR3: CASSLGGPLNEQFF

V: TRBV7-9
CDR3: CASSSGTGLFYEQYF

V: TRBV5-1
CDR3: CASSSGQTQETQYF

V: TRBV29-1
CDR3: CSVVSRSLAGRRKTEAFF

V: TRBV30
CDR3: CAWSLGPVNYEQYF

V: TRBV18
CDR3: CASSPRTGTNQPQHF

V: TRBV18
CDR3: CASSQSSNTEAFF